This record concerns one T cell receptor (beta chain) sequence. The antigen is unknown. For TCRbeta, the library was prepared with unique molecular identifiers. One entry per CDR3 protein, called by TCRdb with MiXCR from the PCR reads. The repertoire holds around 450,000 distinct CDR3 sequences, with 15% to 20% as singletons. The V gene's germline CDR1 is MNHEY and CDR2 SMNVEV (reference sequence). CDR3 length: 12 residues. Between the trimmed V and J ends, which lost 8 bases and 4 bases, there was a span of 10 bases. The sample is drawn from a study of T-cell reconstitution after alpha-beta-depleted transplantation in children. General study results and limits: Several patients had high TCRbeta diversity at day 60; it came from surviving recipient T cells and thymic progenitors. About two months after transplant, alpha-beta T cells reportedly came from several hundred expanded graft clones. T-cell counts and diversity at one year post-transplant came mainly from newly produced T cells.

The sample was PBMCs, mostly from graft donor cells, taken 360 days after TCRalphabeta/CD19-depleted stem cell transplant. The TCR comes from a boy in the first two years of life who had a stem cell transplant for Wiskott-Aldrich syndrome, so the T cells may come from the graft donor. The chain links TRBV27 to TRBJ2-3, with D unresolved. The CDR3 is CASGDTPDTQYF. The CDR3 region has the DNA TGTGCCAGCGGCGACACCCCAGATACGCAGTATTTT.